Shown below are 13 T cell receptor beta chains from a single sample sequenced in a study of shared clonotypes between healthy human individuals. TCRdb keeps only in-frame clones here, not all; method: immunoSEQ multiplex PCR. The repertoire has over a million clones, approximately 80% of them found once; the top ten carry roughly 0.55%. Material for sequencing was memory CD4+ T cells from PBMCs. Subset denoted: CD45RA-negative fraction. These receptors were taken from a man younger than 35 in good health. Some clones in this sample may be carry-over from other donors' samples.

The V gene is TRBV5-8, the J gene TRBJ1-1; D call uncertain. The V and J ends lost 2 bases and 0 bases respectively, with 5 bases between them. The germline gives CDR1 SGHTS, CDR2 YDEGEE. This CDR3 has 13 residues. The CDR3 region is CASSFNMNTEAFF. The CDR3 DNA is TGTGCCAGCAGCTTCAACATGAACACTGAAGCTTTCTTT. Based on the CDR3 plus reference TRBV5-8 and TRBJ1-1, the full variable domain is EAGVTQSPTHLIKTRGQQATLRCSPISGHTSVYWYQQALGLGLQFLLWYDEGEERNRGNFPPRFSGRQFPNYSSELNVNALELEDSALYLCASSFNMNTEAFFGQGTRLTVV.

CDR3 sequence: CATSPAPGELFF. In nucleotides, the CDR3 is TGTGCCACCTCCCCTGCACCCGGGGAGCTGTTTTTT. The chain couples TRBV10-3 to TRBJ2-2; D gene ambiguous. The germline V and J ends were trimmed by 10 bases and 6 bases, with 12 bases remaining between them. The CDR3 covers 12 residues. From germline, CDR1 is ENHRY and CDR2 SYGVKD.

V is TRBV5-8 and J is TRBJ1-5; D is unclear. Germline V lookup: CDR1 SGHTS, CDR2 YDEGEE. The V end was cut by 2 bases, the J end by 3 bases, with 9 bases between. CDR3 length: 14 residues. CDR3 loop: CASSFLIANQPQHF. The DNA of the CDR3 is TGTGCCAGCAGCTTTCTCATAGCCAATCAGCCCCAGCATTTT.

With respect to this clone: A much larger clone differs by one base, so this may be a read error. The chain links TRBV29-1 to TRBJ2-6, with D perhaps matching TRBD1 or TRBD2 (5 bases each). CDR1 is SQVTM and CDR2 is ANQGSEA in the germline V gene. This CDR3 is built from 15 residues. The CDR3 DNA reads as TGCAGCGTCCGGGACCCCCCGTCTGGGGCCAACGCCCTGACTTTC. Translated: CSVRDPPSGANALTF.

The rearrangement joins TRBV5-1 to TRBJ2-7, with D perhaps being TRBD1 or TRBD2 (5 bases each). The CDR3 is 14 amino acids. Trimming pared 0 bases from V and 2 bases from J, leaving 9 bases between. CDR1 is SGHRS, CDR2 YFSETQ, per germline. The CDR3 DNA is TGCGCCAGCAGCTTGGGGGACCAAACCTACGAGCAGTACTTC. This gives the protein CASSLGDQTYEQYF.

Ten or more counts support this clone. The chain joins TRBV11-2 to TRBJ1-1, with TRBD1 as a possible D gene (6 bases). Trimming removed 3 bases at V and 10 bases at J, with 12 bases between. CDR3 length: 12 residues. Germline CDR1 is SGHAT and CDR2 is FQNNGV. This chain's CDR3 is CASSLLGGVAFF. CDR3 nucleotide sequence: TGTGCCAGCAGCTTGTTAGGGGGTGTAGCTTTCTTT.

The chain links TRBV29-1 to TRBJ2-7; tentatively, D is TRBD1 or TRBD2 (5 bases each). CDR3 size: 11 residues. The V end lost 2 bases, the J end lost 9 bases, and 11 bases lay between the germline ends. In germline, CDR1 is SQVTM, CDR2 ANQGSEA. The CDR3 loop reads CSVEIGGGQYF. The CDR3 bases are TGCAGCGTTGAAATTGGTGGGGGGCAGTACTTC.

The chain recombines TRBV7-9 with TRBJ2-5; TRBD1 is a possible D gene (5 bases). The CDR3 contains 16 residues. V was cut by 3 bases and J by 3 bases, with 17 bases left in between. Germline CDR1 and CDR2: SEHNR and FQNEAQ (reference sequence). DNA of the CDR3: TGTGCCAGCAGCTTTCGTCAGGGCGTAGGAAAAGAGACCCAGTACTTC. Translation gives CASSFRQGVGKETQYF.

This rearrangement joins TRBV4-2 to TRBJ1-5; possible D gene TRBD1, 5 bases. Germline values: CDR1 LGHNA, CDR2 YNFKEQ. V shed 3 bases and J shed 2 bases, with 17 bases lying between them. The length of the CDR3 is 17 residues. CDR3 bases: TGTGCCAGCAGCCACGCCCATGGGGCGGGGGGCAATCAGCCCCAGCATTTT. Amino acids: CASSHAHGAGGNQPQHF.

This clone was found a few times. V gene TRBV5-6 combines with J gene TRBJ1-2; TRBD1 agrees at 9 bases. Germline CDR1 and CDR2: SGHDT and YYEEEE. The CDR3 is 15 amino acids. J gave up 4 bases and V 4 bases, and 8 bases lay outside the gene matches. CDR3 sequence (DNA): TGTGCCAGCAGCAGAACCGGGACAGGGCTCTATGGCTACACCTTC. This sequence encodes CASSRTGTGLYGYTF.

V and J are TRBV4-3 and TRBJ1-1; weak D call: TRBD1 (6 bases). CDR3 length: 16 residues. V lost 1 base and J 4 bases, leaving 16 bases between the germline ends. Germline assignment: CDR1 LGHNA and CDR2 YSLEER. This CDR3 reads CASSQASDRPGTEAFF. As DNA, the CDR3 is TGCGCCAGCAGCCAAGCCTCCGACAGGCCGGGCACTGAAGCTTTCTTT.

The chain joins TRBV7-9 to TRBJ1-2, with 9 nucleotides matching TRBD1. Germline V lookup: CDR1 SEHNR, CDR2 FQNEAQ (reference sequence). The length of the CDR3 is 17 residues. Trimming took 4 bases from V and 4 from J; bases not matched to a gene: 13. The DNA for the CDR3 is TGTGCCAGCAGCTCGCCAACTAACAGGGGGCGCCCCTATGGCTACACCTTC. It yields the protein CASSSPTNRGRPYGYTF. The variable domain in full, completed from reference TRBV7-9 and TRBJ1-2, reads DTGVSQNPRHKITKRGQNVTFRCDPISEHNRLYWYRQTLGQGPEFLTYFQNEAQLEKSRLLSDRFSAERPKGSFSTLEIQRTEQGDSAMYLCASSSPTNRGRPYGYTFGSGTRLTVV.

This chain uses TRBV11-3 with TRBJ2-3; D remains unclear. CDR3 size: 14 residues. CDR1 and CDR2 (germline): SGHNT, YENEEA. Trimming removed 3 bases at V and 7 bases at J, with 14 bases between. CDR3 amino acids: CASSLSCQGNTQYF. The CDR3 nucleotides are TGTGCCAGCAGCTTGAGCTGCCAAGGGAATACGCAGTATTTT.